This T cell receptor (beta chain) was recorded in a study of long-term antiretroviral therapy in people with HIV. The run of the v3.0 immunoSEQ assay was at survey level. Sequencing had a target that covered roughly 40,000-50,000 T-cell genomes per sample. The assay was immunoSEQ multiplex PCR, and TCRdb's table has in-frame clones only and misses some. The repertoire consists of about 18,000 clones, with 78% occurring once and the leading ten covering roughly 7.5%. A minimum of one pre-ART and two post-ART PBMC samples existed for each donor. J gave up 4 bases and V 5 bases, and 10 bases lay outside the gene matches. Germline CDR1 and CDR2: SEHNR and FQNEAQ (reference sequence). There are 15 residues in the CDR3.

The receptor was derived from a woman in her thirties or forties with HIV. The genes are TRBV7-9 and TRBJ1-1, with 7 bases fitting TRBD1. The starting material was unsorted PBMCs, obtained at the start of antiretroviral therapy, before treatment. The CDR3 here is CASSPDLTGSTEAFF. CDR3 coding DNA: TGTGCCAGCAGCCCCGACTTGACAGGGAGCACTGAAGCTTTCTTT.